This TCR beta chain was sequenced in a study of blood T cell repertoires in COVID-19. Study-wide context: Material from acute and convalescent COVID-19 was sourced from the United States, Italy and Spain. Sources were T cells, B-cell-depleted T cells, or PBMCs; the material itself was cDNA or gDNA.

The V gene end was trimmed by 3 bases and the J gene end by 0 bases; junction bases not matched to a gene: 6. The germline V gene has CDR1 MNHEY and CDR2 SMNVEV (reference sequence). The length of the CDR3 is 17 residues. Authors' analysis steps: For nucleated cells, counts were estimated from reference gene primer amplification. Assay: immunoSEQ multiplex PCR; the TCRdb copy retains only in-frame clones and omits some. The V and J calls and the clone size are those of that table, but D and trimming were determined from the DNA. The sample lists more than 90,000 clones; 70% to 90% were seen once. The genes are TRBV27 and TRBJ1-2, with 11 bases lining up with TRBD1. The source material was peripheral blood. The source is a man between 65 and 79 years old who had recovered from COVID-19. CDR3 sequence: CASSFLGTGGTNYGYTF. The DNA for the CDR3 is TGTGCCAGCAGTTTTCTTGGGACAGGGGGGACTAACTATGGCTACACCTTC.